The rows below give T cell receptor beta chains drawn from one sample of a study of blood T cell repertoires in COVID-19. The protocol was immunoSEQ multiplex PCR, while the TCRdb copy is restricted to in-frame clones and leaves out a portion. The sample consists of 150,000 to 200,000 clones, about 81% of them appearing once. The sequenced material came from peripheral blood. The receptors stem from a man between 60 and 75 years old with active or convalescent COVID-19. Both conserved end residues are part of each CDR3. The order of the fields is V gene, D gene, J gene, clone size, CDR3 protein, CDR3 DNA. A D gene is named only where the DNA matches it firmly. Part of the rows lack a size; the others show once, few, many or a class for expanded clones.

TRBV3-1/TRBV3-2	TRBD1	TRBJ1-1	once	CASSFRTGANTEAFF	TGTGCCAGCAGTTTCCGGACAGGGGCGAATACTGAAGCTTTCTTT
TRBV28	TRBD1	TRBJ1-2	-	CASSSGTGVYGYTF	TGTGCCAGCAGTTCCGGGACAGGGGTTTATGGCTACACCTTC
TRBV2	TRBD2	TRBJ2-3	-	CASSVTSGGRNTQYF	TGTGCCAGCAGTGTAACTAGCGGGGGGAGAAATACGCAGTATTTT
TRBV28	TRBD1	TRBJ1-2	-	CASILQGADGYTF	TGTGCCAGCATACTACAGGGGGCGGACGGCTACACCTTC
TRBV11-2	TRBD1	TRBJ2-5	once	CASSSWTGMETQYF	TGTGCCAGCAGCTCCTGGACAGGGATGGAGACCCAGTACTTC
TRBV11-2	-	TRBJ2-6	once	CASSLVGYRTPGANVLTF	TGTGCCAGCAGCTTAGTCGGGTACAGGACCCCTGGGGCCAACGTCCTGACTTTC
TRBV5-1	-	TRBJ2-7	-	CASSAGSSPYEQYF	TGCGCCAGCAGCGCCGGGAGTTCACCCTACGAGCAGTACTTC
TRBV28	TRBD1	TRBJ1-2	-	CASSLPVWTGPPSTGYTF	TGTGCCAGCAGTTTACCCGTCTGGACAGGTCCTCCGTCGACCGGCTACACCTTC
TRBV4-1	-	TRBJ1-4	-	CASSQDQAGFGHEKLFF	TGCGCCAGCAGCCAAGATCAGGCGGGGTTTGGGCATGAAAAACTGTTTTTT
TRBV6-5	-	TRBJ1-2	-	CATARGGPNYGYTF	TGTGCCACCGCTCGGGGGGGCCCCAACTATGGCTACACCTTC
TRBV10-2	TRBD2	TRBJ2-7	-	CASPRGTSGRDPYEQYF	TGCGCCAGCCCGCGCGGGACTAGCGGGAGGGACCCCTACGAGCAGTACTTC
TRBV5-5	TRBD2	TRBJ2-4	-	CASSLAVSGENIQYF	TGTGCCAGCAGCTTGGCCGTTAGCGGGGAAAACATTCAGTACTTC
TRBV11-2	TRBD2	TRBJ2-7	-	CASSLAGGPYEQYF	TGTGCCAGCAGCTTAGCGGGAGGGCCCTACGAGCAGTACTTC
TRBV29-1	-	TRBJ1-1	-	CSVAPNRVPNTEAFF	TGCAGCGTAGCCCCGAACAGGGTCCCTAACACTGAAGCTTTCTTT
TRBV7-6	-	TRBJ2-3	-	CASSSSRGGTDTQYF	TGTGCCAGCAGCTCAAGCAGGGGTGGCACAGATACGCAGTATTTT
TRBV6-5	TRBD1	TRBJ2-7	-	CASKGQGAHEQYF	TGTGCCAGCAAGGGACAGGGGGCACACGAGCAGTACTTC
TRBV3-1/TRBV3-2	-	TRBJ1-1	-	CASSQDRAREAFF	TGTGCCAGCAGCCAAGACCGAGCTAGGGAAGCTTTCTTT
TRBV15	-	TRBJ2-1	-	CATSRDRQEPYNEQFF	TGTGCCACCAGCAGAGATAGGCAGGAACCCTACAATGAGCAGTTCTTC
TRBV5-1	-	TRBJ2-7	-	CASSLGTGTVTYEQYF	TGCGCCAGCAGCTTGGGAACGGGAACTGTGACCTACGAGCAGTACTTC
TRBV14	TRBD2	TRBJ2-2	-	CASSQYSGANTGELFF	TGTGCCAGCAGCCAATATAGCGGGGCGAACACCGGGGAGCTGTTTTTT
TRBV11-3	-	TRBJ2-2	-	CASSFFPGDTGELFF	TGTGCCAGCAGCTTTTTCCCGGGAGATACCGGGGAGCTGTTTTTT
TRBV5-6	TRBD1	TRBJ1-2	-	CASSRQGLDYGYTF	TGTGCCAGCAGCCGACAGGGGTTGGACTATGGCTACACCTTC
TRBV5-4	-	TRBJ2-6	-	CASSRDIQFSSGANVLTF	TGTGCCAGCAGCCGGGACATCCAGTTTAGCTCTGGGGCCAACGTCCTGACTTTC
TRBV19	TRBD1	TRBJ2-6	few	CASSETGSGANVLTF	TGTGCCAGTAGCGAGACAGGGTCCGGGGCCAACGTCCTGACTTTC
TRBV27	TRBD1	TRBJ1-6	-	CASSLLATGGSSPLHF	TGTGCCAGCAGTTTATTAGCAACAGGGGGGAGTTCACCCCTCCACTTT
TRBV12-3/TRBV12-4	-	TRBJ1-1	-	CASSGQTTEAFF	TGTGCCAGCAGTGGACAAACCACTGAAGCTTTCTTT
TRBV20-1	-	TRBJ2-7	few	CSVAQGNEQYF	TGCAGTGTGGCACAGGGAAACGAGCAGTACTTC
TRBV5-6	TRBD1	TRBJ1-2	-	CASSDRVPGYTF	TGTGCCAGCAGCGACAGGGTTCCAGGCTACACCTTC
TRBV11-3	TRBD1	TRBJ2-5	-	CASSLGWTGQETQYF	TGTGCCAGCAGCTTAGGCTGGACAGGGCAAGAGACCCAGTACTTC
TRBV20-1	-	TRBJ2-1	-	CSARYNEQFF	TGCAGTGCCCGCTACAATGAGCAGTTCTTC
TRBV7-2	TRBD2	TRBJ2-5	-	CASSPPGGGRSSQYF	TGTGCCAGCAGCCCACCCGGTGGCGGGAGATCGTCCCAGTACTTC